One sample yielded the 23 T cell receptor beta chains listed below, sequenced in a study of shared clonotypes between healthy human individuals. This table comes from immunoSEQ multiplex PCR, and its TCRdb copy is limited to in-frame clones, with some not included. The sample lists about 470,000 clones, around 79% seen once, with around 14% in the top ten. Sequenced sample: PBMCs. These receptors all come from a woman in her thirties or forties in good health. Some clones in this sample may be carry-over from other donors' samples.

This clone was found once. The V and J genes are TRBV5-4 and TRBJ2-2; 13 bases map to TRBD2. V was pared by 5 bases and J by 7 bases, with 8 bases of the junction left unmatched. The CDR3 covers 16 residues. CDR1 and CDR2 (germline): SGHNT, YYREEE (reference sequence). The CDR3 DNA reads TGTGCCAGCAGACCGGGACTAGCGGGAAAGGGCGGGGAGCTGTTTTTT. Translating it yields CASRPGLAGKGGELFF.

CDR3 sequence reads: CASSMDGREPTYNEQFF. As DNA, the CDR3 is TGTGCCAGTAGTATGGACGGTCGGGAGCCTACCTACAATGAGCAGTTCTTC. V gene TRBV19 combines with J gene TRBJ2-1, with D maybe TRBD2 (6 bases). CDR3 length: 17 amino acids. Germline V gene sequence: CDR1 LNHDA, CDR2 SQIVND (reference sequence). V was shortened by 3 bases and J by 2 bases, with 17 bases between the two germline ends.

V usage is TRBV10-1 and J usage is TRBJ2-7; no clear D. The germline CDR1 and CDR2 sequences are WNHNN and SYGVQD (reference sequence). The length of the CDR3 is 14 residues. Trimming pared 0 bases from V and 1 base from J, leaving 7 bases between. The DNA of the CDR3 is TGCGCCAGCAGTGAGTCCGGCAGATCCTACGAGCAGTACTTC. This gives the protein CASSESGRSYEQYF.

On this clone itself: Within the sample, other DNA sequences also encode this same CDR3. V and J are TRBV7-8 and TRBJ2-7; no definite D call. The CDR3 extends over 11 amino acids. V was shortened by 5 bases and J by 1 base, with 3 bases between the two germline ends. Per the germline V gene, CDR1 is SGHVS and CDR2 is FQNEAQ. This chain's CDR3 is CASSPSYEQYF. The CDR3, as DNA: TGTGCCAGCAGCCCATCCTACGAGCAGTACTTC. Based on the CDR3 plus reference TRBV7-8 and TRBJ2-7, the full variable domain is GAGVSQSPRYKVAKRGQDVALRCDPISGHVSLFWYQQALGQGPEFLTYFQNEAQLDKSGLPSDRFFAERPEGSVSTLKIQRTQQEDSAVYLCASSPSYEQYFGPGTRLTVT.

This clone appeared a single time. The chain uses TRBV5-4 and TRBJ2-7, with 8 bases matching TRBD1. This CDR3 region has 15 residues. Trimming removed 4 bases from V and 0 bases from J; junction bases left unmatched: 6. The germline gives CDR1 SGHNT, CDR2 YYREEE (reference sequence). This chain's CDR3 is CASSTRTGNSYEQYF. DNA for the CDR3: TGTGCCAGCAGCACGCGGACAGGGAACTCCTACGAGCAGTACTTC.

Comments on this clone: A read error may be the cause here, since a much bigger clone is one base away. The gene calls are TRBV2 and TRBJ2-1; 10 nucleotides line up with TRBD2. The length of the CDR3 is 15 residues. Trimming cost V 1 base and J 4 bases; bases outside gene matches: 1. Per germline, CDR1 SNHLY and CDR2 FYNNEI. The CDR3 region is CASSEGTSGYNEQFF. The CDR3 coding sequence is TGTGCCAGCAGTGAAGGGACTAGCGGATACAATGAGCAGTTCTTC.

This chain uses TRBV27 with TRBJ1-2; D not resolved. Germline V gene data show CDR1 as MNHEY and CDR2 as SMNVEV (reference sequence). Trimming removed 4 bases from V and 7 bases from J, with 13 bases in between. This CDR3 is built from 13 residues. For the CDR3, the DNA is TGTGCCAGCAGTTCCTTAGATTGGATTGGCTACACCTTC. Translating it yields CASSSLDWIGYTF.

This chain uses TRBV4-1 with TRBJ1-1; D is undetermined. This CDR3 region has 14 residues. With 1 base removed from V and 4 bases from J, the gap between germline ends came to 10 bases. The germline V gene has CDR1 MGHRA and CDR2 YSYEKL. The CDR3 loop is CASSQVSGSTEAFF. As DNA, the CDR3 is TGCGCCAGCAGCCAAGTGAGCGGGAGCACTGAAGCTTTCTTT.

The chain recombines TRBV11-1 with TRBJ1-4; D uncertain. V was trimmed by 5 bases and J by 10 bases, leaving 23 bases between them. The germline V gene encodes CDR1 SGHAT and CDR2 FQDESV (reference sequence). CDR3 size: 16 residues. Here the CDR3 DNA reads TGTGCCAGCAGCCCGAATTCGGACCGCAGTTTTGGAAAACTGTTTTTT. It yields the protein CASSPNSDRSFGKLFF.

In the case of this clone: A far larger clone is off by one base, so a read error is likely. The chain has TRBV30 and TRBJ2-1; TRBD2 agrees at 11 bases. The V gene's germline CDR1 is GTSNPN and CDR2 SVGIG (reference sequence). The CDR3 totals 17 residues. Germline trimming cut 0 bases from V and 5 bases from J; bases unmatched to any gene: 9. The CDR3 loop is CAWSVSLGGLADNEQFF. The CDR3 DNA reads as TGTGCCTGGAGTGTTTCCCTGGGGGGACTAGCGGACAATGAGCAGTTCTTC.

The chain recombines TRBV11-2 with TRBJ2-2, with 15 bases fitting TRBD2. Losses at the gene ends were 5 bases for V and 5 bases for J; bases not matched to a gene: 6. This CDR3 contains 17 residues. Germline V CDR1 and CDR2: SGHAT, FQNNGV. The DNA of the CDR3 is TGTGCCAGCAGCCGACGGGGACTAGCGGGAGGAACCGGGGAGCTGTTTTTT. Protein sequence: CASSRRGLAGGTGELFF.

The chain recombines TRBV5-1 with TRBJ2-2; 8 bases agree with TRBD2. Losses at the gene ends were 2 bases for V and 1 base for J; bases not matched to a gene: 1. Germline-derived CDR1 and CDR2 are SGHRS and YFSETQ. This CDR3 spans 15 amino acids. In nucleotides, the CDR3 is TGCGCCAGCAGCTTTAGCGGGAAGAACACCGGGGAGCTGTTTTTT. Translating it yields CASSFSGKNTGELFF.

The chain links TRBV11-2 to TRBJ2-3; 13 bases are shared with TRBD2. The CDR3 has 13 amino acids. The germline gives CDR1 SGHAT, CDR2 FQNNGV. V gave up 9 bases and J gave up 6 bases; unmatched junction bases: 3. CDR3 residues: CASRLAGGDTQYF. CDR3 nucleotides: TGTGCCAGTAGACTAGCGGGAGGTGATACGCAGTATTTT. The full variable domain, completed using reference TRBV11-2 and TRBJ2-3, is EAGVAQSPRYKIIEKRQSVAFWCNPISGHATLYWYQQILGQGPKLLIQFQNNGVVDDSQLPKDRFSAERLKGVDSTLKIQPAKLEDSAVYLCASRLAGGDTQYFGPGTRLTVL.

The chain carries TRBV11-3 and TRBJ2-1, with TRBD2 matching over 8 bases. Trimming cost V 5 bases and J 6 bases; bases outside gene matches: 9. The CDR3 totals 15 residues. In germline, CDR1 is SGHNT, CDR2 YENEEA. Written as DNA, the CDR3 is TGTGCCAGCAGCCTTCGGACTAGCCGGGTCAATGAGCAGTTCTTC. This sequence encodes CASSLRTSRVNEQFF.

The chain has TRBV5-5 and TRBJ1-1; D gene ambiguous. V lost 2 bases and J 6 bases, leaving 11 bases between the germline ends. From germline, CDR1 is SGHKS and CDR2 YYEKEE (reference sequence). The CDR3 runs to 13 residues. The CDR3 region is CASSFQPGAEAFF. The CDR3 bases are TGTGCCAGCAGCTTTCAGCCCGGGGCTGAAGCTTTCTTT.

The CDR3: CSVEVAAYEQYF. CDR3 nucleotide sequence: TGCAGCGTTGAAGTGGCAGCCTACGAGCAGTACTTC. This chain joins TRBV29-1 and TRBJ2-7, with unresolved D. The CDR3 extends over 12 amino acids. With 1 base removed from V and 2 bases from J, the gap between germline ends came to 6 bases. The germline V gene has CDR1 SQVTM and CDR2 ANQGSEA.

This clone was recorded once. The gene calls are TRBV28 and TRBJ1-5; D is unresolved. The CDR3 is 15 amino acids. The germline V gene encodes CDR1 MDHEN and CDR2 SYDVKM. Trimming removed 3 bases at V and 0 bases at J, with 9 bases between. The CDR3 reads CASSLSRVSNQPQHF. Written as DNA, the CDR3 is TGTGCCAGCAGTTTGAGTCGGGTTAGCAATCAGCCCCAGCATTTT.

The rearrangement joins TRBV29-1 to TRBJ1-1; perhaps TRBD1 as D (6 bases). The CDR3 has 13 amino acids. V gave up 6 bases and J gave up 2 bases, with 13 bases separating them. From germline, CDR1 is SQVTM and CDR2 ANQGSEA. CDR3 nucleotides: TGCAGCGTAGCTCTACAGGGTAACACTGAAGCTTTCTTT. It yields the protein CSVALQGNTEAFF.

This clone is a singleton in its sample. This chain links TRBV13 with TRBJ2-7; TRBD1 matches at 8 bases. Germline V gives CDR1 PRHDT, CDR2 FYEKMQ (reference sequence). The CDR3 sequence is 15 residues long. The V segment lost 5 bases and the J segment 4 bases; nucleotides outside the gene matches: 10. The CDR3 DNA sequence: TGTGCCAGCAGCCTCTGGACAGGGTATAGTTACGAGCAGTACTTC. Protein: CASSLWTGYSYEQYF.

The DNA for the CDR3 is TGTGCCAGCACCCCGACGGGGGACGAGCAGTACTTC. Amino acid sequence: CASTPTGDEQYF. The J gene is TRBJ2-7, the V gene TRBV28; tentatively, D is TRBD2 (6 bases). The CDR3 covers 12 residues. Germline V CDR1 and CDR2: MDHEN, SYDVKM. V was clipped by 7 bases and J by 5 bases, with 12 bases between them.

The V and J genes are TRBV25-1 and TRBJ1-6; D might be TRBD1 (6 bases). V was cut by 4 bases and J by 9 bases, with 13 bases left in between. The CDR3 has 14 residues. CDR1 is MGHDK and CDR2 is SYGVNS in the germline V gene. The CDR3 sequence: CASSAQGSGSPLHF. The CDR3 DNA reads as TGTGCCAGCAGTGCCCAGGGGTCGGGTTCACCCCTCCACTTT.

The rearrangement uses TRBV4-2 and TRBJ2-7; TRBD2 is a possible D gene (5 bases). Trimming pared 2 bases from V and 1 base from J, leaving 18 bases between. The CDR3 length is 17 residues. The germline gives CDR1 LGHNA, CDR2 YNFKEQ. CDR3 coding DNA: TGTGCCAGCAGCCAATATGGCGAGGGTAGAGGTTCCTACGAGCAGTACTTC. Residues: CASSQYGEGRGSYEQYF.

The rearrangement uses TRBV5-1 and TRBJ2-3; 11 bases match TRBD2. The length of the CDR3 is 16 residues. The V segment lost 4 bases and the J segment 5 bases; nucleotides outside the gene matches: 9. Germline V gives CDR1 SGHRS, CDR2 YFSETQ. CDR3 region: CASSDPSGRSVDTQYF. CDR3 DNA: TGCGCCAGCAGCGACCCTAGCGGGAGGTCGGTAGATACGCAGTATTTT.